Sequencing of this T cell receptor beta chain was carried out in a study of graft-versus-host responses after intestinal transplantation. In the study overall: Transplants were multivisceral, liver-intestinal, or isolated intestinal.

The CDR3 has 15 amino acids. Germline loops: CDR1 MNHEY, CDR2 SMNVEV (reference sequence). Trimming left V 0 bases short and J 4 bases short, with 10 bases between. Graft specimens yielded both intraepithelial and lamina propria lymphocytes. Study-wide points: Clonal ratios of graft-versus-host to host-versus-graft in allografts were high for patients exhibiting graft-donor T cell macrochimerism.

Produced via immunoSEQ multiplex PCR; TCRdb's table is partial and in-frame only. The sample holds roughly 20,000 clones, approximately 70% seen once. As regards this clone: Its antigen is not known.

V gene TRBV27 combines with J gene TRBJ1-5; no clear D gene. This TCR derives from a human patient who received an intestinal transplant, so some T cells may come from the graft donor. Sequenced here: ileum tissue, sampled around 20 days after intestinal transplant. In DNA form, the CDR3 reads TGTGCCAGCAGTTTATCTTCAGGTAGTAATCAGCCCCAGCATTTT. Its translation: CASSLSSGSNQPQHF.